The 10 T cell receptor beta chains reported below all come from one sample, sequenced in a study of metastatic and nonmetastatic thyroid tumors. TCRdb re-called clones via MiXCR from the PCR reads. Seen here are roughly 63,000 clones, 15% to 20% observed once, and the top ten hold roughly a tenth. Thyroid surgery was performed in patients who had received no treatment beforehand. Sample: blood. The receptors stem from a male donor with papillary thyroid cancer or a benign thyroid nodule (not recorded which). Some clones in this sample may be carry-over from other donors' samples.

This clone came up many times. This CDR3 is also generated by other DNA sequences in the sample. J is TRBJ2-3 and V is TRBV12-3 or TRBV12-4; 7 positions agree with TRBD2. The CDR3 is made up of 15 amino acids. The J segment lost 3 bases and the V segment lost 3 bases, leaving 6 bases of the junction unmatched. As DNA, the CDR3 is TGTGCCAGCAGTTTTAGATCGGGAGGTACAGATACGCAGTATTTT. It specifies CASSFRSGGTDTQYF.

There are a few counts of this clone. The chain uses TRBV6-1 and TRBJ2-7; no clear D gene. This CDR3 spans 18 amino acids. Trimming cost V 2 bases and J 3 bases, with 23 bases left between them. Germline CDR1 MNHNS, CDR2 SASEGT. The CDR3 nucleotides read TGTGCCAGCAGTGAAACAGTTCCCCAGTGGGCAAAGCTCTACGAGCAGTACTTC. This translates into CASSETVPQWAKLYEQYF.

This clone was counted many times. The chain couples TRBV9 to TRBJ2-7; TRBD1 agrees at 11 bases. The CDR3 consists of 15 residues. V lost 4 bases and J lost 7; bases outside the gene matches: 10. Germline V lookup: CDR1 SGDLS, CDR2 YYNGEE. The CDR3 protein is CASSPGTGGGGEQYV. The CDR3, as DNA: TGTGCCAGCAGCCCAGGGACAGGGGGTGGAGGGGAGCAGTACGTC.

This clone was seen ten or more times. The chain combines TRBV9 with TRBJ2-1; TRBD2 matches at 9 bases. Trimming cost V 4 bases and J 7 bases; bases outside gene matches: 9. The CDR3 extends over 15 amino acids. CDR1 and CDR2 (germline): SGDLS, YYNGEE. The DNA of the CDR3 is TGTGCCAGCAGCCGAGGCGGCGGGGGGGTAAATGAGCAGTTCTTC. It translates to CASSRGGGGVNEQFF.

This clone was observed a single time. Written as DNA, the CDR3 is TGTGCCAGTAGCCACGGGCGGCCTTCGGGGCAGTACGTC. Amino acids: CASSHGRPSGQYV. The rearrangement links TRBV14 to TRBJ2-7, with D unresolved. The CDR3 totals 13 residues. Germline V gene lookup returns CDR1 SGHDN and CDR2 FVKESK.

V usage is TRBV7-3 and J usage is TRBJ1-4; the D is unclear. Germline V gene sequence: CDR1 SGHTA, CDR2 FQGTGA. The CDR3 runs to 18 residues. Between the trimmed V and J ends, which lost 5 bases and 3 bases, there was a span of 22 bases. In nucleotides, the CDR3 is TGTGCCAGCAGCACCCACGATCGGATATTTTTCCCTAATGAAAAACTGTTTTTT. As protein: CASSTHDRIFFPNEKLFF.

This clone was detected many times. Other DNA sequences of this sample code for an identical CDR3. J is TRBJ1-1 and V is TRBV4-3; no clear D gene. Germline V CDR1 and CDR2: LGHNA, YSLEER. Trimming removed 1 base from V and 4 bases from J, with 13 bases in between. The CDR3 extends over 15 amino acids. DNA for the CDR3: TGCGCCAGCAGCCAAGTAAGAGAAGGGCGCACTGAAGCTTTCTTT. It specifies CASSQVREGRTEAFF.

This clone occurred many times. The rearrangement uses TRBV20-1 and TRBJ2-5, with 8 bases lining up with TRBD2. Trimming removed 6 bases from V and 4 bases from J; junction bases left unmatched: 13. CDR1 and CDR2 (germline): DFQATT, SNEGSKA (reference sequence). The length of the CDR3 is 15 residues. The CDR3 is CSARIPARGGETQYF. CDR3 sequence (DNA): TGCAGTGCAAGAATTCCAGCCCGGGGGGGAGAGACCCAGTACTTC.

This clone has a count of ten or more. V usage is TRBV24-1 and J usage is TRBJ2-1; the match to TRBD1 covers 9 bases. Per germline, CDR1 KGHDR and CDR2 SFDVKD. The CDR3 spans 16 residues. J gave up 4 bases and V 2 bases, and 5 bases lay outside the gene matches. Here the CDR3 DNA reads TGTGCCACCAGTGATTCTGGGACAGGGTTATACAATGAGCAGTTCTTC. It specifies CATSDSGTGLYNEQFF.

This clone has ten or more counts. The chain has TRBV5-1 and TRBJ1-2, with 7 bases aligning to TRBD1. The V segment lost 0 bases and the J segment 5 bases; nucleotides outside the gene matches: 7. The germline CDR1 and CDR2 sequences are SGHRS and YFSETQ. This CDR3 contains 15 residues. In nucleotides, the CDR3 is TGCGCCAGCAGCTTGGCTGAAGGGGGCGCGTATGGCTACACCTTC. Protein: CASSLAEGGAYGYTF.